The rows below give T cell receptor beta chains drawn from one sample of a study of blood T cell repertoires in COVID-19. Produced via immunoSEQ multiplex PCR; TCRdb's table is partial and in-frame only. The data hold more than 150,000 clones, with about four fifths observed a single time. What was sequenced was PBMCs or T cells enriched from blood (not recorded which). The receptors here all came from a man aged 50 or older who had recovered from COVID-19. Both conserved end residues are part of each CDR3.

j_gene: TRBJ1-2; v_gene: TRBV7-9; CDR3aa: CASSFASGGENYGYTF
j_gene: TRBJ2-5; v_gene: TRBV25-1; CDR3aa: CASSLGVWETQYF
j_gene: TRBJ2-3; v_gene: TRBV6-5; CDR3aa: CASSPTGADTQYF
j_gene: TRBJ2-1; v_gene: TRBV7-3; CDR3aa: CASSLTSSGTRGDSEQFF
j_gene: TRBJ1-4; v_gene: TRBV6-5; CDR3aa: CASSPPHPGEKLFF
j_gene: TRBJ1-2; v_gene: TRBV28; CDR3aa: CASSPAGYPSDGYTF
j_gene: TRBJ1-6; v_gene: TRBV11-2; CDR3aa: CASGQERSPLHF
j_gene: TRBJ1-3; v_gene: TRBV5-1; CDR3aa: CASSLVSHSGNTIYF
j_gene: TRBJ2-7; v_gene: TRBV2; CDR3aa: CASHRDLGSEQYF
j_gene: TRBJ2-7; v_gene: TRBV5-1; CDR3aa: CASSLVSSGSYEQYF
j_gene: TRBJ2-1; v_gene: TRBV28; CDR3aa: CAGGGFIRGEQFF
j_gene: TRBJ2-2; v_gene: TRBV28; CDR3aa: CASSPPLGELFF
j_gene: TRBJ1-1; v_gene: TRBV19; CDR3aa: CASTPFRGGTEAFF